This is a list of T cell receptor beta chains from one sample in a study of control samples from healthy donors and cancer patients. Using immunoSEQ multiplex PCR, the repertoire was profiled, and TCRdb retains in-frame clones only, with some absent. The sample carries about 140,000 clones, approximately 92% recorded once. The sequenced sample was blood. Receptors originate from a man aged 25-45 years in good health. Both conserved end residues are part of each CDR3. A D gene is named only where the DNA matches it firmly. Rows may omit the clone size; those that give it use once, few, many or a size class.

d_call	clone_size	v_call	j_call	cdr3_aa	cdr3_nt
NA	few	TRBV28	TRBJ1-5	CASSLSGDWVRSGQPQHF	TGTGCCAGCAGTTTATCTGGGGACTGGGTAAGATCGGGTCAGCCCCAGCATTTT
TRBD1	NA	TRBV6-5	TRBJ2-1	CASSQGDENNEQFF	TGTGCCAGCAGCCAGGGGGACGAGAACAATGAGCAGTTCTTC
NA	NA	TRBV5-6	TRBJ2-7	CASSLDHEQYF	TGTGCCAGCAGCTTGGACCACGAGCAGTACTTC
NA	NA	TRBV7-2	TRBJ2-1	CASSFLALVGNEQFF	TGTGCCAGCAGCTTTCTAGCCCTCGTGGGGAATGAGCAGTTCTTC
NA	NA	TRBV6-6	TRBJ2-7	CASSNPGHNYEQYF	TGTGCCAGCAGCAACCCGGGACACAACTACGAGCAGTACTTC
NA	NA	TRBV4-1	TRBJ2-6	CASSPGQKSYSGANVLTF	TGCGCCAGCAGCCCCGGACAGAAGTCTTACTCTGGGGCCAACGTCCTGACTTTC
NA	once	TRBV6-6	TRBJ1-2	CASSSRRTANYGYTF	TGTGCCAGCAGTTCAAGACGGACAGCTAACTATGGCTACACCTTC
NA	NA	TRBV19	TRBJ2-7	CASSNRESAYEQYF	TGTGCCAGCTCCAACAGGGAAAGCGCCTACGAGCAGTACTTC
TRBD1	NA	TRBV5-1	TRBJ2-1	CASSTGTGNGDNEQFF	TGCGCCAGCAGCACCGGGACAGGGAACGGGGACAATGAGCAGTTCTTC
NA	NA	TRBV24-1	TRBJ1-5	CATSDPTISNQPQHF	TGTGCCACCAGTGATCCCACAATTAGCAATCAGCCCCAGCATTTT
NA	NA	TRBV4-1	TRBJ1-2	CASSPRTSYGYTF	TGCGCCAGCAGCCCCCGGACCTCCTATGGCTACACCTTC
TRBD1	NA	TRBV6-5	TRBJ1-2	CASRTGTFRGYTF	TGTGCCAGCAGGACAGGGACGTTCCGTGGCTACACCTTC
TRBD1	NA	TRBV6-5	TRBJ1-5	CASSYLGQGSNQPQHF	TGTGCCAGCAGTTATTTAGGACAGGGGAGCAATCAGCCCCAGCATTTT
NA	NA	TRBV27	TRBJ1-5	CASSLLGGGQPQHF	TGTGCCAGCAGTTTATTGGGGGGAGGGCAGCCCCAGCATTTT
NA	NA	TRBV5-6	TRBJ2-1	CASSPSERDMELAANEQFF	TGTGCCAGCAGCCCCTCCGAAAGGGATATGGAATTAGCGGCCAATGAGCAGTTCTTC
TRBD2	NA	TRBV7-9	TRBJ2-7	CASSLVSGTSGFPTYEQYF	TGTGCCAGCAGCTTAGTATCCGGGACTAGCGGCTTTCCTACCTACGAGCAGTACTTC
NA	NA	TRBV27	TRBJ1-5	CASSLSTVSRGNQPQHF	TGTGCCAGCAGTTTATCCACAGTATCGAGGGGAAATCAGCCCCAGCATTTT
NA	few	TRBV30	TRBJ2-2	CAWSVNTGELFF	TGTGCCTGGAGTGTTAACACCGGGGAGCTGTTTTTT
NA	NA	TRBV2	TRBJ2-7	CASSRGQQGGNEQYF	TGTGCCAGCAGTAGAGGTCAGCAAGGGGGGAACGAGCAGTACTTC
NA	NA	TRBV7-9	TRBJ1-2	CASSFSQTLHGYTF	TGTGCCAGCAGCTTCAGTCAAACCCTTCATGGCTACACCTTC
NA	few	TRBV4-3	TRBJ2-6	CASSQEGLSGANVLTF	TGCGCCAGCAGCCAGGAAGGGTTATCTGGGGCCAACGTCCTGACTTTC
NA	once	TRBV15	TRBJ2-5	CATSRDLIKTSAGPYQDF	TGTGCCACCAGCAGAGATTTAATAAAGACCTCCGCGGGCCCTTATCAGGACTTC
NA	NA	TRBV5-1	TRBJ1-6	CASSPRGSADSPLHF	TGCGCCAGCAGCCCTCGGGGCTCAGCGGATTCACCCCTCCACTTT
NA	NA	TRBV5-1	TRBJ2-2	CASSLKPGNYANTGELFF	TGCGCCAGCAGCTTGAAACCCGGGAATTACGCGAACACCGGGGAGCTGTTTTTT
NA	once	TRBV6-6	TRBJ1-2	CASRGATNYGYTF	TGTGCCAGCCGGGGGGCTACTAACTATGGCTACACCTTC
NA	once	TRBV7-8	TRBJ1-5	CASSYSGGNQPQHF	TGTGCCAGCAGCTACTCGGGGGGGAATCAGCCCCAGCATTTT
NA	NA	TRBV6-6	TRBJ1-4	CASRHTGNNEKLFF	TGTGCCAGCAGACATACAGGGAATAATGAAAAACTGTTTTTT
NA	NA	TRBV7-9	TRBJ2-5	CASSLDGQGGETQYF	TGTGCCAGCAGCTTAGACGGGCAGGGTGGAGAGACCCAGTACTTC
NA	NA	TRBV9	TRBJ1-6	CASSAGGALGNSPLHF	TGTGCCAGCTCCGCGGGGGGCGCATTGGGCAATTCACCCCTCCACTTT
NA	NA	TRBV7-6	TRBJ2-2	CASSLEAKAGELFF	TGTGCCAGCAGCTTAGAGGCTAAGGCCGGGGAGCTGTTTTTT
TRBD2	NA	TRBV11-2	TRBJ2-7	CASSSSDSSGRRGQYF	TGTGCCAGCAGCTCATCCGACTCGAGCGGGAGAAGAGGGCAGTACTTC
TRBD1	NA	TRBV13	TRBJ1-3	CASSSTNRGLGNTISF	TGTGCCAGCAGCTCAACTAACAGGGGGCTCGGAAACACCATATCTTTT
NA	NA	TRBV12-3/TRBV12-4	TRBJ1-1	CASSLKGAAEAFF	TGTGCCAGCAGTTTAAAGGGTGCTGCTGAAGCTTTCTTT
TRBD2	NA	TRBV11-2	TRBJ2-1	CASSLVAGVFNEQFF	TGTGCCAGCAGCTTGGTAGCGGGAGTGTTTAATGAGCAGTTCTTC
NA	NA	TRBV6-2/TRBV6-3	TRBJ2-5	CASSSGHQSVETQYF	TGTGCCAGCAGTTCGGGACATCAATCGGTGGAGACCCAGTACTTC